One and the same sample provided the 9 T cell receptor beta chains below, sequenced in a study of regulatory T cells in long-lasting Graves disease. Researchers made TCR beta libraries by using iRepertoire HTBI primers and running Arm-PCR on CDR3 regions. MiXCR was run by TCRdb on the multiplex PCR reads, yielding one entry per CDR3 protein. This table holds around 400,000 distinct CDR3 sequences, over 20% found once. Time point: persistent/refractory GD, antithyroid drugs over 5 years with positive TRAb. TCR sequences were obtained from RNA taken from PBMCs. The specimen comprised peripheral blood mononuclear cells (PBMCs), sampled when the disease was refractory, from a patient treated with antithyroid drugs. These receptors came from a female donor with Graves disease.

This clonotype was picked up many times. The rearrangement joins TRBV11-2 to TRBJ2-4, with D possibly being TRBD1 (6 bases). Germline V gene data show CDR1 as SGHAT and CDR2 as FQNNGV. Trimming cost V 6 bases and J 7 bases, with 16 bases left between them. The CDR3 length is 14 residues. The CDR3 coding sequence is TGTGCCAGCAGACCTGACCCAGGGGAGAACATTCAGTACTTC. Encoded protein: CASRPDPGENIQYF.

This clonotype was seen a few times. The V gene is TRBV7-9, the J gene TRBJ2-7; the D gene is possibly TRBD1 (6 bases). CDR1 SEHNR and CDR2 FQNEAQ come from the germline V gene (reference sequence). This CDR3 region has 17 residues. The V gene lost 5 bases and the J gene lost 5 bases, with 25 bases spanning the gap. For the CDR3, the DNA is TGTGCCAGCAGCCCAGAAGCCGGTTTTAGGGGGATCCACGAGCAGTACTTC. Residues: CASSPEAGFRGIHEQYF. Together with reference TRBV7-9 and TRBJ2-7, the CDR3 gives the full variable domain: DTGVSQNPRHKITKRGQNVTFRCDPISEHNRLYWYRQTLGQGPEFLTYFQNEAQLEKSRLLSDRFSAERPKGSFSTLEIQRTEQGDSAMYLCASSPEAGFRGIHEQYFGPGTRLTVT.

This clonotype was detected ten times or more. The V call is TRBV6-1, the J call TRBJ2-7, with 10 bases aligning to TRBD2. J lost 7 bases, V lost 3 bases, and 6 bases had no gene match. The CDR3 covers 14 residues. Germline CDR1 is MNHNS and CDR2 is SASEGT. As DNA, the CDR3 is TGTGCCAGCAGTGAGGAAGCGGGAGGGCCTGAGCAGTACTTC. As protein: CASSEEAGGPEQYF.

The rearrangement links TRBV5-1 to TRBJ2-4, with 10 bases identical to TRBD2. After removal of 4 bases from V and 0 bases from J, the junction contained 4 bases not matched to a gene. Germline V gene data show CDR1 as SGHRS and CDR2 as YFSETQ. This CDR3 spans 16 amino acids. The CDR3 nucleotides read TGCGCCAGCAGCCCCCCTAGCGGGAGAGCCAAAAACATTCAGTACTTC. Amino acids: CASSPPSGRAKNIQYF.

This clonotype was found many times. V and J are TRBV20-1 and TRBJ2-2; D possibly corresponds to TRBD2 (7 bases). Germline V CDR1 and CDR2: DFQATT, SNEGSKA (reference sequence). This CDR3 spans 14 amino acids. V was pared by 4 bases and J by 7 bases, with 16 bases between. CDR3 sequence (DNA): TGCAGTGCTATGGGGGCTAGCGGTGGCGGGGAGCTGTTTTTT. It yields the protein CSAMGASGGGELFF.

This clonotype showed up many times. The chain uses TRBV11-1 and TRBJ1-1; no reliable D call. The germline CDR1 and CDR2 sequences are SGHAT and FQDESV (reference sequence). The germline V and J ends were trimmed by 7 bases and 5 bases, with 8 bases remaining between them. The CDR3 sequence is 11 residues long. CDR3 loop: CASTRWTEAFF. The DNA for the CDR3 is TGTGCCAGCACCCGGTGGACTGAAGCTTTCTTT.

This clonotype came up a few times. The chain joins TRBV7-9 to TRBJ1-1; D uncertain. The V end lost 1 base, the J end lost 4 bases, and 13 bases lay between the germline ends. This CDR3 comprises 15 residues. Germline values: CDR1 SEHNR, CDR2 FQNEAQ (reference sequence). The CDR3 region has the DNA TGTGCCAGCAGCTTAGGGCAAAGTTCATCCACTGAAGCTTTCTTT. It yields the protein CASSLGQSSSTEAFF.

The J gene is TRBJ2-7, the V gene TRBV7-8; D could derive from TRBD1 or TRBD2 (5 bases each). Germline CDR1 is SGHVS and CDR2 is FQNEAQ. CDR3 length equals 16 residues. V lost 5 bases and J 7 bases, leaving 24 bases between the germline ends. In DNA form, the CDR3 reads TGTGCCAGCAGCCCCTGGGGGTACGGACCTGATGGGGAGCAGTACTTC. It encodes CASSPWGYGPDGEQYF.

Concerning this clonotype itself: A much larger clone lies a single base off, so this may be a read error. The chain couples TRBV6-5 to TRBJ2-7, with D uncertain. In germline, CDR1 is MNHEY, CDR2 SVGAGI. The CDR3 covers 15 residues. The CDR3 protein is CASSHSAESSYEQYF. Here the CDR3 DNA reads TGTGCCAGCAGTCACTCGGCGGAAAGCTCCTACGAGCAGTACTTC.